The following is a T cell receptor beta chain sequence with its context. As yet, its antigen is unknown. The repertoire was sequenced with immunoSEQ multiplex PCR; TCRdb's copy has only in-frame clones and lacks some. Of approximately 140,000 clones in the sample, 92% were seen once. These data originate in a study of T cell responses to AZD1222 COVID-19 vaccine. Study-level points and caveats: Spike-specific TCRs gained breadth and depth after people received two AZD1222 doses.

The clonotype comes from an adult who received the AZD1222 COVID-19 vaccine. This material consisted of peripheral blood, taken 28 days after the second AZD1222 dose.

The CDR3 DNA follows: TGCGCCAGCAGCCTAGGACAGGGGGACAATCAGCCCCAGCATTTT. It translates to CASSLGQGDNQPQHF. The chain recombines TRBV5-1 with TRBJ1-5; 10 bases match TRBD1. This CDR3 region has 15 residues. Germline trimming cut 4 bases from V and 3 bases from J; bases unmatched to any gene: 4. Germline CDR1 and CDR2: SGHRS and YFSETQ.